This entry concerns a single T cell receptor beta chain. In the study's own analysis: Amplification of reference gene primers was used by the study to estimate nucleated cell counts. TCRdb's table, derived via immunoSEQ multiplex PCR, lists solely in-frame clones and lacks some. The V and J calls and the clone size are those of that table, but D and trimming were determined from the DNA. The profile shows around 150,000 clones, 65% to 90% of them singletons. This entry is derived from a study of blood T cell repertoires in COVID-19. The wider study: Acute-phase and convalescent COVID-19 samples originated in the United States, Italy and Spain. Sample material is recorded as cDNA or gDNA derived from T cells, B-cell-depleted T cells, or PBMCs.

CDR1 is GTSNPN, CDR2 SVGIG, per germline (reference sequence). The germline V and J ends were trimmed by 3 bases and 0 bases, with 9 bases remaining between them. The CDR3 has 14 residues. The chain links TRBV30 to TRBJ2-4; no clear D. The sample consisted of peripheral blood. The clonotype originates from a man between 65 and 85 years old with acute or convalescent COVID-19. DNA for the CDR3: TGTGCCTGGAGCCTGGAGATAGCCAAAAACATTCAGTACTTC. It specifies CAWSLEIAKNIQYF.